The rows below give T cell receptor beta chains drawn from one sample of a study of blood T cells in healthy people across ages. TCRdb reanalysed the 5' RACE reads using MiXCR and keeps one entry per CDR3 protein. The data hold some 800,000 distinct CDR3 sequences, with approximately 25% observed a single time. The same specimen was also included in a second study, on T cells of mothers and their children.

The specimen was blood. The receptors here all came from a boy aged 10-17 years in good health. Each CDR3 is given with its conserved first and last residue. The order of the fields is D gene, J gene, clone size, V gene, CDR3 protein, CDR3 DNA. D genes are given only for firm matches. Not all rows give a size; the values are once, few, many and, for expanded clones, a class.

TRBD2 | TRBJ2-5 | . | TRBV13 | CASSLLGREQETQYF | TGTGCCAGCAGCCTCCTCGGGAGGGAACAAGAGACCCAGTACTTC
. | TRBJ1-1 | . | TRBV28 | CASSLSVLRMNTEAFF | TGTGCCAGCAGTTTATCGGTCCTCAGAATGAACACTGAAGCTTTCTTT
. | TRBJ1-2 | once | TRBV5-6 | CASSLLGRDYGYTF | TGTGCCAGCAGCTTGCTGGGCCGTGACTATGGCTACACCTTC
. | TRBJ2-6 | few | TRBV24-1 | CATSDPSQSTSGANVLTF | TGTGCCACCAGTGATCCCTCCCAGTCTACGTCTGGGGCCAACGTCCTGACTTTC
TRBD2 | TRBJ2-1 | . | TRBV6-2/TRBV6-3 | CASSERDLDSNEQFF | TGTGCCAGCAGTGAGCGGGACCTAGACAGCAATGAGCAGTTCTTC
. | TRBJ2-1 | . | TRBV27 | CASSVSPPSYNEQFF | TGTGCCAGCAGTGTTAGCCCTCCCTCCTACAATGAGCAGTTCTTC
. | TRBJ2-7 | few | TRBV5-1 | CASSFSGESYEQYF | TGCGCCAGCAGCTTTAGTGGGGAATCCTACGAGCAGTACTTC
. | TRBJ2-6 | . | TRBV5-1 | CASSVRPVSSGANVLTF | TGCGCCAGCAGCGTGCGGCCCGTGAGCTCTGGGGCCAACGTCCTGACTTTC
. | TRBJ2-7 | many | TRBV4-3 | CASSQDRDTNEQYF | TGCGCCAGCAGCCAAGATCGGGACACCAACGAGCAGTACTTC
TRBD1 | TRBJ2-3 | . | TRBV6-5 | CASSCNRGPDTQYF | TGTGCCAGCAGTTGCAACAGGGGCCCAGATACGCAGTATTTT
TRBD1 | TRBJ2-2 | few | TRBV27 | CASSGDRVRSTGELFF | TGTGCCAGCAGTGGTGACAGGGTCCGAAGCACCGGGGAGCTGTTTTTT
. | TRBJ2-1 | . | TRBV29-1 | CSGTTGYEQFF | TGCAGCGGGACCACGGGGTATGAGCAGTTCTTC
. | TRBJ1-4 | few | TRBV28 | CASSPPGPWNEKLFF | TGTGCCAGCAGTCCTCCGGGTCCCTGGAATGAAAAACTGTTTTTT
TRBD2 | TRBJ2-7 | . | TRBV5-6 | CASSYGTTFFEQYF | TGTGCCAGCAGCTACGGGACTACGTTTTTCGAGCAGTACTTC
. | TRBJ1-6 | . | TRBV7-9 | CASSLRTFNSPLHF | TGTGCCAGCAGCTTAAGGACATTTAATTCACCCCTCCACTTT
. | TRBJ2-2 | . | TRBV4-2 | CASSQTSGELFF | TGTGCCAGCAGCCAAACCTCCGGGGAGCTGTTTTTT
TRBD1 | TRBJ2-5 | few | TRBV2 | CAGAGPRTGSRWAQYF | TGTGCCGGAGCCGGACCAAGGACAGGGAGTAGGTGGGCCCAGTACTTC
. | TRBJ1-4 | few | TRBV29-1 | CSVVGQATNEKLFF | TGCAGCGTTGTCGGGCAGGCAACTAATGAAAAACTGTTTTTT
TRBD1 | TRBJ1-6 | . | TRBV28 | CASSPGTGGKSPPLHF | TGTGCCAGCAGCCCTGGGACAGGGGGAAAGAGTCCACCCCTCCACTTT
. | TRBJ2-1 | few | TRBV11-3 | CASSLESGHNEQFF | TGTGCCAGCAGCTTAGAGTCGGGGCACAATGAGCAGTTCTTC
TRBD2 | TRBJ2-1 | few | TRBV7-2 | CASSLTGGPGNEQFF | TGTGCCAGCAGCTTAACGGGAGGGCCGGGGAATGAGCAGTTCTTC
. | TRBJ2-6 | . | TRBV20-1 | CCARDLGHPTLSGANVLTF | TGCTGTGCTAGAGATCTGGGACATCCGACCCTCTCTGGGGCCAACGTCCTGACTTTC
. | TRBJ2-1 | many | TRBV7-8 | CASSLLSGSGRNNEQFF | TGTGCCAGCAGCTTACTTTCAGGGAGTGGTAGGAACAATGAGCAGTTCTTC
. | TRBJ2-1 | . | TRBV10-3 | CAISDRTYNEQFF | TGTGCCATCAGTGATAGGACTTACAATGAGCAGTTCTTC
TRBD1 | TRBJ2-5 | few | TRBV19 | CASSPRGRWETQYF | TGTGCCAGTAGTCCCAGGGGGCGCTGGGAGACCCAGTACTTC
TRBD2 | TRBJ2-5 | few | TRBV10-3 | CAISGPQVDWASGEETQYF | TGTGCCATCAGCGGCCCCCAGGTGGATTGGGCTAGCGGAGAAGAGACCCAGTACTTC
. | TRBJ1-1 | . | TRBV6-2/TRBV6-3 | CASSPGQEAFF | TGTGCCAGCAGTCCCGGACAGGAAGCTTTCTTT
. | TRBJ2-2 | . | TRBV14 | CASSPRTLGELFF | TGTGCCAGCAGCCCGCGGACACTCGGGGAGCTGTTTTTT
. | TRBJ2-3 | few | TRBV19 | CASSPAPGRNTDTQYF | TGTGCCAGTAGTCCAGCCCCGGGGCGCAACACAGATACGCAGTATTTT
. | TRBJ1-4 | few | TRBV7-2 | CASSLVGGTNEKLFF | TGTGCCAGCAGCTTAGTAGGGGGAACTAATGAAAAACTGTTTTTT
TRBD2 | TRBJ2-7 | few | TRBV5-6 | CASSVGMSGGASVQYF | TGTGCCAGCAGTGTCGGCATGAGCGGGGGGGCCTCGGTGCAGTACTTC
TRBD1 | TRBJ2-7 | . | TRBV10-3 | CAISAGGGDPYEQYF | TGTGCCATCAGTGCAGGGGGCGGGGACCCCTACGAGCAGTACTTC
TRBD1 | TRBJ2-5 | many | TRBV7-2 | CASSLAGTGGAWETQYF | TGTGCCAGCAGCTTAGCCGGAACAGGGGGCGCATGGGAGACCCAGTACTTC
TRBD1 | TRBJ1-5 | few | TRBV15 | CATSRVFLTGGADQPQHF | TGTGCCACCAGCAGAGTTTTTTTAACAGGGGGCGCAGATCAGCCCCAGCATTTT
TRBD1 | TRBJ2-5 | few | TRBV9 | CASSLGAGTAYQETQYF | TGTGCCAGCAGCTTGGGAGCCGGGACAGCCTACCAAGAGACCCAGTACTTC
. | TRBJ2-7 | . | TRBV20-1 | CSASPSDRIRYEQYF | TGCAGTGCTAGCCCTAGCGACAGGATACGCTACGAGCAGTACTTC
TRBD1 | TRBJ1-5 | . | TRBV5-6 | CASSPRTGGRNQPQHF | TGTGCCAGCAGCCCCCGGACAGGGGGGCGCAATCAGCCCCAGCATTTT
. | TRBJ2-2 | few | TRBV11-2 | CASSLDALLETGELFF | TGTGCCAGCAGCTTAGATGCCCTCTTGGAGACCGGGGAGCTGTTTTTT
TRBD1 | TRBJ2-7 | . | TRBV5-1 | CASSLWTGGVLYEQYF | TGCGCCAGCAGCCTCTGGACAGGGGGCGTCCTCTACGAGCAGTACTTC
. | TRBJ2-1 | few | TRBV6-6 | CASRALGLDYNEQFF | TGTGCCAGCAGAGCCCTGGGACTGGACTACAATGAGCAGTTCTTC
. | TRBJ1-3 | few | TRBV20-1 | CSARDAPSGNTIYF | TGCAGTGCTAGAGATGCCCCCTCTGGAAACACCATATATTTT
TRBD1 | TRBJ1-1 | . | TRBV6-6 | CASSPTQGVNTEAFF | TGTGCCAGCAGCCCCACACAGGGGGTGAACACTGAAGCTTTCTTT
TRBD1 | TRBJ2-3 | few | TRBV20-1 | CSARSGQGEGDTQYF | TGCAGTGCTAGATCAGGACAGGGAGAAGGAGATACGCAGTATTTT
TRBD1 | TRBJ2-5 | . | TRBV5-1 | CASSNTGGGETQYF | TGCGCCAGCAGCAACACAGGGGGCGGAGAGACCCAGTACTTC
TRBD1 | TRBJ2-7 | few | TRBV7-6 | CASSEPGQGTYEQYF | TGTGCCAGCAGCGAACCGGGACAGGGGACCTACGAGCAGTACTTC
. | TRBJ2-5 | few | TRBV7-7 | CASSLGSYETQYF | TGTGCTAGCAGCTTGGGGAGTTACGAGACCCAGTACTTC
TRBD1 | TRBJ1-2 | . | TRBV20-1 | CGASRAGGGYGYTF | TGCGGTGCTAGCCGGGCAGGGGGCGGCTATGGCTACACCTTC
. | TRBJ2-1 | few | TRBV20-1 | CSALRQGSSYNEQFF | TGCAGTGCTTTACGCCAGGGGAGCTCCTACAATGAGCAGTTCTTC
TRBD1 | TRBJ1-1 | few | TRBV4-3 | CASSQGDAGTDALARGTEAFF | TGCGCCAGCAGCCAAGGGGACGCAGGGACAGATGCGCTTGCCCGCGGGACTGAAGCTTTCTTT
TRBD2 | TRBJ2-5 | once | TRBV20-1 | CSAPPGLAGETQYF | TGCAGTGCTCCACCGGGACTAGCGGGTGAGACCCAGTACTTC
. | TRBJ1-6 | . | TRBV18 | CASADSRFEPLHF | TGTGCCAGCGCGGACAGCCGTTTCGAGCCCCTCCACTTT
TRBD1 | TRBJ2-7 | few | TRBV6-6 | CASSHGQGMAYEQYF | TGTGCCAGCAGTCACGGACAGGGGATGGCCTACGAGCAGTACTTC
TRBD1 | TRBJ2-1 | . | TRBV29-1 | CSASRGQGASNEQFF | TGCAGCGCCTCCCGTGGACAGGGGGCTAGCAATGAGCAGTTCTTC
TRBD2 | TRBJ2-5 | . | TRBV29-1 | CSVAGSGGAGTQYF | TGCAGCGTTGCTGGTAGCGGGGGTGCCGGGACCCAGTACTTC
TRBD2 | TRBJ2-1 | once | TRBV19 | CASSIALAAYNEQFF | TGTGCCAGTAGTATAGCACTAGCGGCCTACAATGAGCAGTTCTTC
. | TRBJ2-7 | . | TRBV5-1 | CASSLGLKTWEQYF | TGCGCCAGCAGCTTGGGACTGAAGACCTGGGAGCAGTACTTC
TRBD1 | TRBJ2-3 | few | TRBV25-1 | CASSEWGLSGGGTDTQYF | TGTGCCAGCAGTGAATGGGGGTTGTCAGGGGGCGGTACAGATACGCAGTATTTT
. | TRBJ1-3 | . | TRBV4-3 | CASSHPSGGLRNTIYF | TGCGCCAGCAGCCACCCCTCGGGGGGTCTGCGAAACACCATATATTTT
. | TRBJ1-1 | . | TRBV27 | CASSFRGGGTEAFF | TGTGCCAGCAGTTTCCGGGGAGGTGGGACTGAAGCTTTCTTT